Below, one T cell receptor (beta chain) is given with its context. It has no known antigen specificity. Per-base quality was not reported, and no clone a single base away is much larger than it. The library was generated by the immunoSEQ multiplex PCR assay. For the multiplex PCR, a mixture combining 60 forward primers for TCR Vbeta segments and 13 reverse primers for TCR Jbeta segments was used. The CDR3 region of rearranged TCR beta genes was amplified from genomic DNA with a multiplex PCR assay. The Illumina HiSeq System was used to sequence the amplified TCR beta libraries as 87-base-pair reads. The source study handled its data this way. Across the 500 to 750 repertoires, a later analysis counted roughly 84 million unique TCR beta chains, 9.5 million to 13 million of which were shared by at least two donors. Raw reads were error-corrected and collapsed into unique sequences with a nearest-neighbor algorithm that merged closely related sequences to remove PCR and sequencing errors. To assign V, D and J gene segments, CDR3 sequences were aligned to IMGT reference sequences. For a sequence to be retained, a match of at least six nucleotides to both a V gene segment and a J gene segment was required. A rearrangement was called productive if the CDR3 had no stop codons and remained in frame with V and J, and every other rearrangement was called non-productive. Following IMGT convention, CDR3 was defined as the stretch from the second conserved V-encoded cysteine up to the conserved J-encoded phenylalanine. Sequences without an unambiguous match to a single V gene segment were excluded from the earlier analysis of 450 to 750 of the donors. An earlier analysis of some 500 of the donors classified V segments as functional when productive rearrangements were above 56.7% and as segregating when the standard deviation between donors was above 5%. A statistical classification framework was developed to diagnose cytomegalovirus status using the catalog of TCR beta chain sequences. In a later analysis, V and J genes were assigned by comparing TCR nucleotide sequences against IMGT/GENE-DB human TR gene sequences. The TCRdist pipeline was used in a later analysis to assign CDR3 sequences and most-parsimonious VDJ recombination scenarios. In a later analysis, each TCR beta chain was defined by its CDR3 amino acid sequence together with its V-gene family, and reads without a unique V-gene family were excluded. As a way to deal with suspected cross-contamination and a sequencing artifact, a later analysis dropped 450 to 600 nucleotide sequences that were highly shared and had low generation probability. For each public chain, a later analysis derived a clonal expansion index from normalized ranks of inferred template counts within each repertoire. In a later analysis, generation probabilities were computed with a VDJ recombination model fitted to out-of-frame rearrangements, and the resulting probabilities were checked against IGoR. A later analysis scored TCR-TCR, TCR-HLA and TCR-CMV co-occurrence with hypergeometric tests, applying a repertoire-size bias correction to TCR pairs. To estimate false discovery rates, a later analysis permuted the HLA or CMV assignments 20 times. In a later analysis, co-occurring TCRs were grouped using DBSCAN, and TCRdist sequence similarity was added for clustering within HLA-allele-positive subsets. Repertoires with fewer than 30,000 or more than 120,000 public chains were left out of co-occurrence clustering, as were five repertoires with anomalous nucleotide sharing. Sourced from immuneACCESS, this table was stored by TCRdb with only in-frame sequences that have V and J called. A share of the clones is absent; for the studies checked, an unresolved V gene accounts for under half, and the remainder has no known explanation. The DNA gave D and trimming, while V, J and clone size come from that table. A total of under 200,000 clones appear in this sample, approximately 78% of them only once. Jointly, the top ten make up approximately 0.8% of the sample.

The data are from a study of cytomegalovirus exposure and HLA in healthy donors (dated by TCRdb to the late 2010s). For context, the study as a whole: In an earlier analysis of 587 of the donors, 276 Gb of sequence data and just under 120 million unique TCR beta sequences from some 170 million T cells were reported. Around 330 gigabases of sequencing data and 70 million to 95 million unique TCR sequences made up an early release that covered approximately 700 HLA-typed donors. A later analysis re-analyzed previously published TCR beta repertoires from 600 to 850 donors and added high-resolution HLA genotyping to study TCR occurrence patterns. Roughly five DR-DQ haplotypes were treated as single units for association and clustering because of strong linkage in the cohort. Among the roughly 370 genotyped donors, around 81% belonged to the genetic ancestry cluster associated with self-reported Caucasian donors. HLA typing included class I and class II loci at four-digit resolution. Alongside the repertoire data, information on donor age, sex, ethnicity and CMV serostatus was compiled. Across around 400 genotyped donors of the cohort, an average of about 240,000 unique TCR beta nucleotide sequences per donor were sequenced, and 15% to 20% of those sequences were non-productive. Rather than using new phenotypic data, the later analysis identified candidate immune exposures from TCR beta sequences and from how often those sequences occurred across donors. In a later genetic analysis, genome-wide SNP genotypes for about three fifths of the roughly 670 donors were used, and that subset was treated as a discovery cohort. A separate validation cohort of about 110 different subjects was used in addition to the approximately 640-subject first cohort. The study was designed to test whether signatures of past pathogen exposure could be identified by cataloging public T cell receptors. Every discovery cohort repertoire had been produced on one sequencing platform. Typing coverage varied by locus: about 629-630 donors for A, B, C, DRB1 and DQB1; more than 500 for DQA1; over 600 for DPA1; approximately 470 for DPB1. The study combined high-throughput TCR immunosequencing, statistical association of individual TCRs with disease status, and machine learning to predict cytomegalovirus infection status. The T cell repertoires of some 670 subjects were profiled by immunosequencing and related to cytomegalovirus serostatus. In an earlier analysis of over 550 of the donors, high-throughput TCR beta sequencing was used to judge whether each TCR beta V gene segment behaved as functional or pseudogenic. The paper's findings and limits, for the study overall: Cytomegalovirus status was reported to be diagnosed by the classifier with high specificity and sensitivity in both the original and validation cohorts. According to the authors, the approach could potentially be generalized to other disease states and immunological phenotypes. Correlated functional status among segregating V segments might reflect linkage disequilibrium, but an unknown experimental factor could not be ruled out. Because the 87-base-pair reads could not distinguish some IMGT-functional V segments, including TRBV6-2 and TRBV6-3, those segments were excluded. In a later analysis, several top co-occurrence clusters were reported to appear linked to parvovirus B19, influenza, CMV and Epstein-Barr virus. In the study, around 150 TCR beta chains were listed as associated with cytomegalovirus. The earlier analysis of 587 of the donors excluded some 15 rarely observed V segments, including chromosome 9 orphons, because counts were too low. A later genetic analysis associated a missense DCLRE1C variant with V-gene and J-gene trimming of TCR beta chains, and an independent cohort replicated the association. This cohort had only TCR beta chains sequenced, and the lack of alpha or paired-chain data limited which features could be detected. According to a later genetic analysis, donors in an Asian-associated ancestry cluster had fewer N-insertions in productive TCRs than the approximately 650-donor mean. Because HLA typing was unavailable for some donors at each locus, only the typed subset was used in association tests. Assigning TCR associations to individual alleles was difficult when HLA alleles, especially DR and DQ, strongly co-occurred. Most CMV-associated TCR beta chains appeared to be HLA-restricted in a later analysis, and the HLA associations seemed to be driven largely by CMV exposure. CMV serostatus was the only immune exposure information available for the cohort. In a later analysis, around 15,000 TCR beta sequences were associated with specific HLA alleles at a false discovery rate of 0.05. A further reported finding was that TCR beta sequences accurately predicted the HLA-A and HLA-B alleles for most subjects in the first cohort. Three of the identified cytomegalovirus-associated TCR beta chains were confirmed in vitro to be specific for cytomegalovirus antigens. A cluster of highly shared sequence variants was judged likely to be a technical artifact of the sequencing pipeline. An earlier analysis of around 600 of the donors showed that most TCR beta V segments appeared in productive rearrangements either about 90% or about 30% of the time, which broadly matched IMGT annotations. Presence/absence analyses assumed roughly uniform sequencing depth across donors, an assumption that may not hold. In a later analysis, HLA-associated TCR beta chains were found to be more clonally expanded and to have lower generation probabilities than equally common non-associated chains. A later analysis found that TCR association rates varied across HLA loci, with DRB1 alleles showing the most associated TCRs and HLA-C alleles the fewest. While some public TCRs were present in many individuals, most TCR sequences turned up only very rarely across donors.

The germline V gene sets CDR1 to SNHLY and CDR2 to FYNNEI. Reading from cysteine to phenylalanine, the CDR3 counts 14 amino acids. The entry retains the CDR3 DNA only, 42 bases that are in frame from base 1. The V end loses 7 bases and the J end loses 5 bases, and a stretch of 18 bases separates them. The cohort comprised 710 or so healthy bone marrow donors. At the time of sampling, every cohort member was nominally healthy, though immune exposures that went unrecorded were likely present. The donor tested CMV seronegative, placing the donor among the approximately 400 seronegative members of the cohort. Every donor gave a peripheral blood sample, and the peripheral blood mononuclear cells from that sample were used for TCR beta sequencing. Genomic DNA extraction from the blood cell samples was performed with the Qiagen DNeasy Blood Extraction Kit.

The rearranged segments are TRBV2 and TRBJ2-7; too little of a D gene remains to name it. Source material: PBMCs. This TCR was recovered from a woman aged 18-29 years in good health and CMV-seronegative. In nucleotide form, the sequence is TGTGCCAGCATCAGAGGAGTGACTCCGGACGAGCAGTACTTC. Translated, it gives CASIRGVTPDEQYF.